Given below is one T cell receptor (beta chain) in context. Its antigen is still unknown. This same CDR3 is encoded by further DNA sequences in the sample. Trimming left V 0 bases short and J 4 bases short, with 7 bases between. Germline V gives CDR1 WSHSY, CDR2 SAAADI. CDR3 length equals 14 residues. The data were obtained in a study of shared clonotypes between healthy human individuals. Study findings and constraints: The authors expected sequencing depth to affect clonotype sharing among donors. Rarefaction showed that sequencing of sorted subsets was incomplete (despite large depth).

Measured with immunoSEQ multiplex PCR; TCRdb has only the in-frame clones, and not every one. The data contain over 750,000 clones, roughly 96% of them seen just once; the ten biggest clones take up less than 0.25%. Terminally differentiated effector memory CD45RA+ cells were excluded from the naive CD8 cells, which were CD45RO-negative and positively selected for CCR7. Nashville, Tennessee was home to all donors, each a Caucasian adult. Sequencing input: naive CD8+ T cells sorted from blood. The chain couples TRBV10-2 to TRBJ1-5, with D possibly TRBD1 on 5 matching bases. This sequence was found in a man under 40 in good health. The CDR3 DNA is TGCGCCAGCAGTGAGTCTACAGGTAATCAGCCCCAGCATTTT. Protein: CASSESTGNQPQHF.